The T cell receptor beta chain described here comes from a study of identical twins. In TCRdb, the 5' RACE reads were re-called with MiXCR into one record per CDR3 protein. The sample lists 410,000 or so distinct CDR3 sequences, roughly 20% occurring once. Study-wide findings and caveats: Modelling approaches yielded underestimates of out-of-frame TCR alpha sharing between monozygotic twins.

The length of the CDR3 is 16 residues. The germline gives CDR1 MDHEN, CDR2 SYDVKM. The V and J ends lost 5 bases and 4 bases respectively, with 21 bases between them. This clonotype was detected many times. The antigen remains unidentified. Input material: naive T cells sorted from blood. The receptor was isolated from a man aged 50 or older in good health. The V and J genes are TRBV28 and TRBJ2-7; the D call may be TRBD1 or TRBD2 (5 bases each). The CDR3 DNA reads as TGTGCCAGCAGTCCGCGGACCCCGGGACGGAGGTACGAGCAGTACTTC. The encoded protein is CASSPRTPGRRYEQYF.